This TCR beta chain was observed in a study of blood T cells in healthy people across ages (dated by TCRdb to 2014 to 2015). General notes on the study: In model experiments, template switching captured roughly one uniquely barcoded TCR beta cDNA molecule for every two T cells. Two additional independent replicas of 1 million unique cDNA reads from the same blood draw were analyzed for two donors (one aged 18 to 30 and one aged 80 or older). Donors of different ages were randomly distributed across sequencing lanes to avoid experimental bias. Using deep sequencing normalized with unique cDNA molecular identifiers, the study measured how TCR beta repertoire diversity changes with age. The donors were split into four age groups: young (average 16 years), middle-aged (nearly 40), aged (62) and long-lived (approximately 80).

The 39 donors, aged roughly 6 to 100 years, were systemically healthy Caucasian individuals from Russia. Around 9.8 milliliters of peripheral blood were collected from each donor into EDTA-treated Vacutainer tubes. Ficoll-Paque density-gradient centrifugation was used to isolate PBMCs, with at least 6.5 million per sample. Total RNA, at least 5.5 micrograms per sample, was extracted from PBMCs with Trizol reagent. The percentages of naive CD45RAhigh/CD27high T cells were determined by flow cytometry on a PBMC aliquot from every donor. Library method: 5' RACE. TCRdb records Illumina HiSeq 2500 as the sequencer. The second PCR ran for about 6 to 12 cycles and used a J-beta primer mix along with a sample-barcoded 5' primer. A unique molecular identifier was introduced onto each TCR beta cDNA molecule by a template-switch 5' adaptor carrying 12 random nucleotides. Each sample yielded at least 2.5 million CDR3-containing paired-end reads. First-strand cDNA synthesis was performed from all RNA using the Mint cDNA synthesis kit, with priming by a TRBC-specific oligonucleotide. Following uracil-DNA glycosylase treatment, all cDNA underwent a first 18-cycle PCR with the universal primers M1SS and BC2_uni_R. In the authors' own workflow: For normalization, 1 million high-quality reads were randomly selected from each sample, with every read carrying a distinct molecular identifier. Reads with shared molecular identifiers were discarded instead of being binned into consensus sequences. MiTCR, with a Q25 quality threshold and the strictest error-elimination algorithm, was used for CDR3 identification, clonotype clustering and error correction. Lower-bound total TCR beta diversity was estimated with a nonparametric unseen species model using Euler transformation. TCRdb reran the public reads through fastp at Q25 and MiXCR, keeping productive beta chains. Here each entry gathers all rows of one CDR3 protein and keeps the most common genes and DNA. These V and J calls rely on TCRdb rather than the paper's analysis. This sample comprises roughly 1,500,000 distinct CDR3 sequences, roughly 32% of them detected only once. The ten largest account for 11% of the sample.

Only a few counts were recorded for this clonotype. Its specific antigen is unknown. The input lacks base qualities; no much larger clone sits a single base away. The CDR3, from cysteine to phenylalanine, totals 15 residues. Only the CDR3 DNA stays, 45 bases, in frame from base 1. Deletion took 1 base off V and 1 base off J, with a span of 14 bases between the germline ends. The germline V gene (reference sequence) specifies DFQATT as CDR1 and SNEGSKA as CDR2. General study outcomes and caveats: Observed TCR beta diversity per million T cells fell roughly linearly with age, and a significant reduction was already apparent by age around 39. The percentage of naive T cells measured by flow cytometry correlated strongly with observed TCR beta diversity. Estimates of total diversity based on one million sequenced T cells were considered lower bounds and underestimates. Compared with the aged group, more naive CD4+ T cells, fewer expanded clones and increased TCR diversity were shown by the long-lived group, suggesting age selection. Donor CMV infection status was unknown, potentially confounding age-related changes in expanded clonotypes. Because profiling used bulk unsorted PBMCs, naive and antigen-experienced compartments could not be compared conclusively.

The TCR comes from a woman in her thirties in good health. Specimen: blood. The chain uses TRBV20-1 and TRBJ2-7; TRBD2 is possibly the D segment (5 matching bases). The CDR3 protein: CSARGPLAGSYEQYF. The bases are TGCAGTGCTAGAGGGCCCCTAGCTGGGTCCTACGAGCAGTACTTC.